The sample holds many counts of the clone carrying this TCR beta chain. Its matching antigen is unknown. This record comes from a study of neurological immune-mediated disorders. Findings of the study overall: The level of TCR clonal expansion was highest in patients with HTLV-1-associated myelopathy and lowest in multiple sclerosis, where it fell below the level seen in healthy controls.

As for the cDNA, it was generated by 5'RACE with 10-nucleotide random UMIs. TCRdb ran MiXCR on the 5' RACE reads and lists one entry per CDR3 protein. The data hold 100,000 or so distinct CDR3 sequences, with less than 15% observed a single time. Time point specified: longitudinal time-point 2. Sequenced: PBMCs. The TCR originated in a female donor with HTLV-1-associated myelopathy (HAM/TSP).

CDR3 nucleotides: TGCGCCAGCAGCTTGGCCAGCGGGAGGACGGCAGAGACCCAGTACTTC. Translating it yields CASSLASGRTAETQYF. This chain links TRBV5-1 with TRBJ2-5; the match to TRBD2 covers 9 bases. Germline V gene sequence: CDR1 SGHRS, CDR2 YFSETQ. This CDR3 spans 16 amino acids. With 0 bases clipped from V and 4 bases from J, the junction kept 7 bases outside the gene matches.